Following are 12 T cell receptor beta chains from one sample sequenced in a study of T cell responses to AZD1222 COVID-19 vaccine. The table came from immunoSEQ multiplex PCR; TCRdb's copy has only in-frame clones and leaves some out. Of over 50,000 clones detected, more than 70% appear once; the ten largest clones hold more than 14%. The sequencing used peripheral blood, collected 28 days after the second AZD1222 dose. The receptors derive from an adult who received the AZD1222 COVID-19 vaccine.

The chain recombines TRBV7-2 with TRBJ1-5; tentatively, D is TRBD1 (5 bases). V was shortened by 4 bases and J by 3 bases, with 10 bases between the two germline ends. The CDR3 has 14 amino acids. Germline values: CDR1 SGHTA, CDR2 FQGNSA. The CDR3 DNA reads as TGTGCCAGCAGCTCCCGGGACTTCAATCAGCCCCAGCATTTT. Amino acid sequence: CASSSRDFNQPQHF.

On this clone: Mismatch with germline at one junction end may stem from a read error. The chain recombines TRBV7-9 with TRBJ2-5, with 12 bases lining up with TRBD2. CDR3 length: 14 amino acids. Germline V gives CDR1 SEHNR, CDR2 FQNEAQ (reference sequence). CDR3 DNA: TGTGCCAGCAGCCTAGCGGGAGGGCGGGAGACCCAGTACTTC. Its protein is CASSLAGGRETQYF.

This chain joins TRBV25-1 and TRBJ2-7; D remains unclear. V was shortened by 3 bases and J by 3 bases, with 6 bases between the two germline ends. Germline V lookup: CDR1 MGHDK, CDR2 SYGVNS. The CDR3 runs to 12 residues. Written as DNA, the CDR3 is TGTGCCAGCAGTGATGGACGCTACGAGCAGTACTTC. Its protein is CASSDGRYEQYF.

The rearrangement joins TRBV3-1 (or the pseudogene TRBV3-2) to TRBJ2-1; unclear D gene. V was pared by 4 bases and J by 9 bases, with 7 bases between. Germline CDR1 is LGHDT and CDR2 is YNNKEL (reference sequence). The CDR3 has 11 residues. CDR3 nucleotides: TGTGCCAGCAGCCTCGGTGGTGAGCAGTTCTTC. It codes for CASSLGGEQFF.

The V call is TRBV20-1, the J call TRBJ1-4; D not certain. The CDR3 consists of 12 residues. Germline assignment: CDR1 DFQATT and CDR2 SNEGSKA (reference sequence). V shed 4 bases and J shed 4 bases, with 7 bases lying between them. CDR3 protein: CSAIDLNEKLFF. CDR3 nucleotide sequence: TGCAGTGCTATTGACCTTAATGAAAAACTGTTTTTT.

The table lists this clone with a few counts. The chain recombines TRBV27 with TRBJ1-2; 7 bases agree with TRBD1. With V trimmed by 3 bases and J by 4 bases, 2 bases remained unmatched. CDR1 and CDR2 (germline): MNHEY, SMNVEV (reference sequence). The CDR3 is 13 residues long. Here the CDR3 reads CASSLKGAYGYTF. The CDR3 bases are TGTGCCAGCAGTTTGAAGGGGGCCTATGGCTACACCTTC.

The rearrangement uses TRBV2 and TRBJ2-3; 9 bases fit TRBD2. CDR1 and CDR2 (germline): SNHLY, FYNNEI. With 2 bases clipped from V and 0 bases from J, the junction kept 6 bases outside the gene matches. The CDR3 extends over 17 amino acids. CDR3 in amino acids: CASSERSSGDSTDTQYF. For the CDR3, the DNA is TGTGCCAGCAGTGAAAGGTCTAGCGGGGATAGCACAGATACGCAGTATTTT. The whole variable domain, filled in from reference TRBV2 and TRBJ2-3, reads EPEVTQTPSHQVTQMGQEVILRCVPISNHLYFYWYRQILGQKVEFLVSFYNNEISEKSEIFDDQFSVERPDGSNFTLKIRSTKLEDSAMYFCASSERSSGDSTDTQYFGPGTRLTVL.

The chain joins TRBV7-3 to TRBJ2-1, with 9 positions matching TRBD1. J lost 4 bases, V lost 5 bases, and 6 bases had no gene match. Germline V gene sequence: CDR1 SGHTA, CDR2 FQGTGA. This CDR3 has 15 amino acids. CDR3 protein: CASSLTGGSYNEQFF. The CDR3 DNA reads as TGTGCCAGCAGCCTGACAGGGGGGTCATACAATGAGCAGTTCTTC.

V and J are TRBV18 and TRBJ2-2; no definite D call. Germline CDR1 reads KGHSH; CDR2 reads LQKENI. V gave up 3 bases and J gave up 2 bases, with 7 bases separating them. The CDR3 loop spans 14 amino acids. The CDR3 nucleotides read TGTGCCAGCTCACCGAGCAGTAACACCGGGGAGCTGTTTTTT. Residues: CASSPSSNTGELFF.

The chain couples TRBV7-9 to TRBJ1-5; the D is unclear. This CDR3 has 12 amino acids. CDR1 is SEHNR, CDR2 FQNEAQ, per germline (reference sequence). V lost 1 base and J lost 7, with 5 bases in between. The CDR3 protein is CASSLGTQPQHF. CDR3 bases: TGTGCCAGCAGCTTAGGGACCCAGCCCCAGCATTTT.

The chain recombines TRBV21-1 with TRBJ1-1. TRBV21-1 is recorded as a pseudogene. The CDR3 is made up of 16 amino acids. CDR3 loop: CASSKGVRETNTEAFF. The CDR3 bases are TGTGCCAGCAGCAAAGGTGTACGGGAGACGAACACTGAAGCTTTCTTT.

The rearrangement uses TRBV4-3 and TRBJ1-3; D is unresolved. Trimming shortened V by 0 bases and J by 5 bases, and 14 bases separated the two germline ends. Germline CDR1 LGHNA, CDR2 YSLEER. CDR3 length: 16 amino acids. The CDR3, as DNA: TGCGCCAGCAGCCAAGATCAGAGGGTTCCACGAAACACCATATATTTT. Its protein is CASSQDQRVPRNTIYF.